This T cell receptor beta chain came from a study of T cell responses to AZD1222 COVID-19 vaccine. Study-level findings and limits: Regions 160-218 and 743-854 held dominance among vaccine-associated CD4 TCRs, which spanned spike. Reportedly, nearly half of unique spike TCRs recognized epitopes outside B.1.351/B.1.1.7 mutations. The donor group comprised mostly white British people and more females; the analysis possibly underestimated clonal diversity. Only a handful of individuals given AZD1222 were seropositive at baseline.

On this clone: The antigen is undetermined.

Germline V gene data show CDR1 as MNHNY and CDR2 as SVGAGI (reference sequence). Deletions cut 5 bases from V and 6 bases from J, with 11 bases between. The CDR3 contains 13 residues. Using immunoSEQ multiplex PCR, the repertoire was profiled, and TCRdb retains in-frame clones only, with some absent. The sample contains about 81,000 clones, less than 95% of which appear only once. This TCR came from an adult who received the AZD1222 COVID-19 vaccine. This chain connects TRBV6-6 to TRBJ1-5, with unresolved D. Sequencing used peripheral blood, obtained 28 days after the second AZD1222 dose. The CDR3, as DNA: TGTGCCAGCAGTGCGAGCGTTGGTCAGCCCCAGCATTTT. It is translated as CASSASVGQPQHF.